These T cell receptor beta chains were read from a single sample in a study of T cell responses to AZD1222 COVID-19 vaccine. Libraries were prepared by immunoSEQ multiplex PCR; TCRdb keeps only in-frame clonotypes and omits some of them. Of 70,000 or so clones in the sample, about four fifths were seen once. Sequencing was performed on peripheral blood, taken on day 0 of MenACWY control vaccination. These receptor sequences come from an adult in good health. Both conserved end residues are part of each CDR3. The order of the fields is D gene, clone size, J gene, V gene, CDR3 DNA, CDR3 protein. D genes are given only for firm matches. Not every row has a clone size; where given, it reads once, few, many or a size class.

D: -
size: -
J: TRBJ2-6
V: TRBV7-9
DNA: TGTGCCAGCAGCTTACAAGGGAGAGGGGCCAACGTCCTGACTTTC
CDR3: CASSLQGRGANVLTF

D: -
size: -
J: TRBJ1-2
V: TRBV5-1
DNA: TGCGCCAGCAGCTTAGGGGGGATGGTGGACTATGGCTACACCTTC
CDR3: CASSLGGMVDYGYTF

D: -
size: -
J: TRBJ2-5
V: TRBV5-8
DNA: TGTGCCAGCAGCCTGGAGGGGGCCCAGGGAGAGACCCAGTACTTC
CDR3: CASSLEGAQGETQYF

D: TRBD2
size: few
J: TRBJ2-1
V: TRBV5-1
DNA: TGCGCCAGCAGCTTGGATTTAGCGGGGGGGGCCCCTGAGCAGTTCTTC
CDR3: CASSLDLAGGAPEQFF

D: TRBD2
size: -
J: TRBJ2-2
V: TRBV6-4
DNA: TGTGCCAGTAGGACTAGCAGGAACACCGGGGAGCTGTTTTTT
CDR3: CASRTSRNTGELFF

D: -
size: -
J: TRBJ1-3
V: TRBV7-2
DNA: TGTGCCAGCAGCTCTTGGGAGCTCACTGGAAACACCATATATTTT
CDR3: CASSSWELTGNTIYF

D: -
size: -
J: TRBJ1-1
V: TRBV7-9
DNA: TGTGCCAGCAGCCCACCGGACAGAGTGAACACTGAAGCTTTCTTT
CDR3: CASSPPDRVNTEAFF

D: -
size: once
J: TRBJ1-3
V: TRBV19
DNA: TGTGCCAGTAGTCCAGGGCTTAGCTCTGGAAACACCATATATTTT
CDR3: CASSPGLSSGNTIYF

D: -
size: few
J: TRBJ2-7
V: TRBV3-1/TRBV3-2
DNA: TGTGCCAGCAGCCCGACGGTCCTGCCCTACGAGCAGTACTTC
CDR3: CASSPTVLPYEQYF

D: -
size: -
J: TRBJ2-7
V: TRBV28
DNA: TGTGCCAGCAGTTTCCGATACTACGAGCAGTACTTC
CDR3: CASSFRYYEQYF

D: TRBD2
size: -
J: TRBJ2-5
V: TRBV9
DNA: TGTGCCAGCAGCGGCGGGACTAACCAAGAGACCCAGTACTTC
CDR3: CASSGGTNQETQYF

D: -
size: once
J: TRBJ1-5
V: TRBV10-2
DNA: TGCGCCAGCAGTGAGGACGATAGCAATCAGCCCCAGCATTTT
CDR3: CASSEDDSNQPQHF

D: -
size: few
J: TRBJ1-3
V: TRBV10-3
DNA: TGTGCCATCAGTGGGGGATTTGGAAACACCATATATTTT
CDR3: CAISGGFGNTIYF

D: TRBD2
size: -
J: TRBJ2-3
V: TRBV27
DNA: TGTGCCAGCAGTTTCCTAGCGGCTAGCACAGATACGCAGTATTTT
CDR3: CASSFLAASTDTQYF

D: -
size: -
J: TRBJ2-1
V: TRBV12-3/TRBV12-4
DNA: TGTGCCAGCAGTTTTGCGGTCAGGGCCGAGCAGTTCTTC
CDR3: CASSFAVRAEQFF

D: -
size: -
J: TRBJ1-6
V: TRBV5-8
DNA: TGTGCCAGCAGCTCCATAACGTCGCCCCTCCACTTT
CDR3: CASSSITSPLHF

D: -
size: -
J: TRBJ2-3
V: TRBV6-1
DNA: TGTGCCAGCAGTGAGCCGGATACGCAGTATTTT
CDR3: CASSEPDTQYF

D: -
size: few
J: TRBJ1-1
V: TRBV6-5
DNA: TGTGCCTCCCTCAGGGTCGGAGGGCGAGCTTTCTTT
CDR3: CASLRVGGRAFF

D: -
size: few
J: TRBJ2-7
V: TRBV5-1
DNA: TGCGCCAGCAGCCAAGGAAGCTTGGGGGAGCAGTACTTC
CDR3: CASSQGSLGEQYF

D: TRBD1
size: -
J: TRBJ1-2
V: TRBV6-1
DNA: TGTGCCAGCAGTGAGGCAACAGGGGGCCCCCCCCTCTATGGCTACACCTTC
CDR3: CASSEATGGPPLYGYTF

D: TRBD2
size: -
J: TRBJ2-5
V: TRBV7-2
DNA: TGTGCCAGCAGCTTAGTGGGCTGGCGGGGGGGAAGAGAGACCCAGTACTTC
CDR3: CASSLVGWRGGRETQYF

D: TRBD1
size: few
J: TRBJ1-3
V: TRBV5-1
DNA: TGCGCCAGCAGCGGGGGACAGACCATTGGAAACACCATATATTTT
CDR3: CASSGGQTIGNTIYF

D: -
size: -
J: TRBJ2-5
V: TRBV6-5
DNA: TGTGCCAGCAGAGAGACAGGATCGGAGACCCAGTACTTC
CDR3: CASRETGSETQYF

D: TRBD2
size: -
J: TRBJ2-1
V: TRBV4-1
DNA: TGCGCCAGCAGCCAAGACTATCCAGCGGGGTACAATGAGCAGTTCTTC
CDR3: CASSQDYPAGYNEQFF

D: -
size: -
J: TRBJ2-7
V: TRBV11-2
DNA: TGTGCCAGCAGCTTAGAAGCCGGGCCTTACGAGCAGTACTTC
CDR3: CASSLEAGPYEQYF

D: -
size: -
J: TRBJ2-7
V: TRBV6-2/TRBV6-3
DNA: TGTGCCAGCAGTTATCCGGCGAGGGACGGTCGGTACGAGCAGTACTTC
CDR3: CASSYPARDGRYEQYF

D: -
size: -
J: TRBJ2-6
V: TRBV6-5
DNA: TGTGCCAGCAGCCCCGACGGCTCTGGGGCCAACGTCCTGACTTTC
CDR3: CASSPDGSGANVLTF

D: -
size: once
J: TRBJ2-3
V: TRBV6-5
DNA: TGTGCCAGCAATATGGGCAGATCCACAGATACGCAGTATTTT
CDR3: CASNMGRSTDTQYF

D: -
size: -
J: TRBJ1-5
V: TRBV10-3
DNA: TGTGCCATCGCTGGGGACAATCAGCCCCAGCATTTT
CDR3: CAIAGDNQPQHF

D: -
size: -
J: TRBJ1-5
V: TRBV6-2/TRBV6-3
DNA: TGTGCCAGCAGTTACTCGAGCGCATCCAAGTATCAGCCCCAGCATTTT
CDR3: CASSYSSASKYQPQHF

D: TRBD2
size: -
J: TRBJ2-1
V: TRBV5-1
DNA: TGCGCCAGCAGCTTCCGCGGGGGGGGCAATAATGAGCAGTTCTTC
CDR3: CASSFRGGGNNEQFF

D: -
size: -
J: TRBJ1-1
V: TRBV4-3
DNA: TGCGCCAGCAGCGCGGGGGCGAACACTGAAGCTTTCTTT
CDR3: CASSAGANTEAFF

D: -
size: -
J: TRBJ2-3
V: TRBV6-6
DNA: TGTGCCAGCAGTTACCCGAGACAGAGCACAGATACGCAGTATTTT
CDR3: CASSYPRQSTDTQYF

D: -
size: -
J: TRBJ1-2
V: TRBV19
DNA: TGTGCCAGTAGTATTCAGAGGACTAACTATGGCTACACCTTC
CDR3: CASSIQRTNYGYTF

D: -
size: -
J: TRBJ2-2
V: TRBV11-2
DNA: TGTGCCAGCAGCCCTCTGGGAGGAGGGGGGACCGGGGAGCTGTTTTTT
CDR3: CASSPLGGGGTGELFF

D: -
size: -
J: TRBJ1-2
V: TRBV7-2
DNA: TGTGCCAGCACCCACGGGGAGGGGGTAGGTGGCTACACCTTC
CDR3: CASTHGEGVGGYTF

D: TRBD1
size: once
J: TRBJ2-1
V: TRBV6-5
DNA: TGTGCCAGCAGCAGGGGGCAAGGTGAGCAGTTCTTC
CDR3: CASSRGQGEQFF

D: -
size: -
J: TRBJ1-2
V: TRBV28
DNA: TGTGCCAGCAGTCCCCCAGGGGACTATGGCTACACCTTC
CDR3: CASSPPGDYGYTF

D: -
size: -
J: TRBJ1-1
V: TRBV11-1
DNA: TGTGCCAGCAGCTTAGTTCGGGGAACTGAAGCTTTCTTT
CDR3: CASSLVRGTEAFF

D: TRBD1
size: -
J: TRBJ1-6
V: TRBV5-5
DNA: TGTGCCAGCAGCTTACGACAGGGTAATTCACCCCTCCACTTT
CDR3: CASSLRQGNSPLHF

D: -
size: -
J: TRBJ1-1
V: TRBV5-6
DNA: TGTGCCAGCAGCTTTACTCACCGGAACACTGAAGCTTTCTTT
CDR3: CASSFTHRNTEAFF

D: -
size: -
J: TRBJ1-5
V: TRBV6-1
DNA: TGTGCCAGCAGTGACAGCAATCAGCCCCAGCATTTT
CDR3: CASSDSNQPQHF

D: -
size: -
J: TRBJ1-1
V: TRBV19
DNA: TGTGCCAGTAGTAGTAGGGTCTCAAGAACTTTCTTT
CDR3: CASSSRVSRTFF

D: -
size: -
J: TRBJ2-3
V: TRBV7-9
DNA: TGTGCCAGCAGCTTCCGCACAGATACGCAGTATTTT
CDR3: CASSFRTDTQYF

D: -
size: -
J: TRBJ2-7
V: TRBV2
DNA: TGTGCCAGCAGTGATTGGGGACTGCTGGGCGCCGAGCAGTACTTC
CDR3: CASSDWGLLGAEQYF

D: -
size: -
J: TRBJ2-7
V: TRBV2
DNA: TGTGCCAGCAGTGAGTTCTACTCCTACGAGCAGTACTTC
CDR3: CASSEFYSYEQYF

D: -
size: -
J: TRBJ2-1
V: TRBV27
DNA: TGTGCCAGCAGTTCGACTACAGGGTCCTACAATGAGCAGTTCTTC
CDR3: CASSSTTGSYNEQFF

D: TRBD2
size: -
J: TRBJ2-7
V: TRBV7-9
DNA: TGTGCCAGCAGCCCCCGGGAGGCAGGTAGCTCCTACGAGCAGTACTTC
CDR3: CASSPREAGSSYEQYF

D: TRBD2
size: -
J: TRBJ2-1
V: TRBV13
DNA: TGTGCCAGCAGCTTGGGGACTAGCGGGAGAGGTGAGCAGTTCTTC
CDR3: CASSLGTSGRGEQFF

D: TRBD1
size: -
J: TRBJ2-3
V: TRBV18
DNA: TGTGCCAGCTCACCCGGACAGGGGATCACAGATACGCAGTATTTT
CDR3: CASSPGQGITDTQYF